Below, 14 T cell receptor beta chains from the same sample are listed, as sequenced in a study of T-cell reconstitution after alpha-beta-depleted transplantation in children. Unique molecular identifiers were incorporated during preparation of the TCRbeta library. TCRdb passed the PCR reads through MiXCR, listing each CDR3 protein once. The table shows approximately 490,000 distinct CDR3 sequences, with 9.5% to 15% occurring only once. This sample comprised PBMCs from the stem cell graft donor, obtained from the stem cell graft. These TCRs come from a human donor who donated a stem cell graft to a child with combined immunodeficiency.

This clonotype was detected a few times. The V call is TRBV20-1, the J call TRBJ1-6, with TRBD1 matching 7 bases. The CDR3 runs 16 residues. Germline CDR1 and CDR2: DFQATT and SNEGSKA (reference sequence). The CDR3: CRACDRDQPDNSPLHF. The CDR3 region has the DNA TGCAGAGCCTGCGACAGGGACCAACCCGATAATTCACCCCTCCACTTT.

At least ten counts were recorded for this clonotype. V and J are TRBV20-1 and TRBJ2-1, with D uncertain. The CDR3 sequence is 12 residues long. The germline V and J ends were trimmed by 0 bases and 9 bases, with 9 bases remaining between them. Germline CDR1 DFQATT, CDR2 SNEGSKA (reference sequence). CDR3 bases: TGCAGTGCTAGAGATGGTTGGGGTGAGCAGTTCTTC. It encodes CSARDGWGEQFF.

This chain's CDR3 is CASSYVAGRLDEQFF. DNA for the CDR3: TGTGCCAGCAGTTACGTCGCAGGGAGGTTGGATGAGCAGTTCTTC. The V call is TRBV6-5, the J call TRBJ2-1, with a weak D call TRBD2 (6 bases). CDR3 size: 15 residues. The V gene's germline CDR1 is MNHEY and CDR2 SVGAGI. V was trimmed by 2 bases and J by 8 bases, leaving 16 bases between them.

Only a few counts were recorded for this clonotype. The chain employs TRBV20-1 and TRBJ2-5; 10 nucleotides agree with TRBD2. CDR1 is DFQATT, CDR2 SNEGSKA, per germline (reference sequence). The ends lost 3 bases at V and 2 bases at J; junction bases unmatched: 6. This CDR3 contains 15 residues. The CDR3 sequence is CSAREPGLAQETQYF. CDR3 coding DNA: TGCAGTGCTAGGGAGCCGGGACTAGCGCAAGAGACCCAGTACTTC.

This clonotype came up a few times. The V gene is TRBV10-3, the J gene TRBJ2-1; unclear D gene. Germline V gene sequence: CDR1 ENHRY, CDR2 SYGVKD. The CDR3 totals 14 residues. Deletions cut 11 bases from V and 0 bases from J, with 14 bases between. The CDR3 reads CASRTDLSYNEQFF. CDR3 bases: TGTGCCTCACGGACGGATCTCTCCTACAATGAGCAGTTCTTC.

This clonotype appeared many times. The CDR3 DNA is TGTGCCAGCAGTGGCGGGGGAACGGCTGGCGAAAAACTGTTTTTT. Translated, it gives CASSGGGTAGEKLFF. This chain connects TRBV2 to TRBJ1-4; D perhaps matches TRBD1 (5 bases). The CDR3 spans 15 residues. Germline V gene data show CDR1 as SNHLY and CDR2 as FYNNEI. The V and J ends lost 4 bases and 8 bases respectively, with 17 bases between them.

The table lists this clonotype with a few counts. The chain employs TRBV7-8 and TRBJ1-1, with TRBD1 as a possible D gene (6 bases). The V gene lost 6 bases and the J gene lost 0 bases, with 14 bases spanning the gap. CDR1 and CDR2 from the germline V gene are SGHVS and FQNEAQ. This CDR3 spans 15 amino acids. CDR3 region: CASRDPSGVNTEAFF. The CDR3 DNA reads as TGTGCCAGCAGGGACCCCTCAGGGGTGAACACTGAAGCTTTCTTT.

This clonotype was recorded many times. The chain uses TRBV4-2 and TRBJ2-1; no reliable D call. V lost 1 base to trimming and J lost 3 bases, with 19 bases between them. CDR1 is LGHNA and CDR2 is YNFKEQ in the germline V gene. The CDR3 is 18 residues long. The CDR3 bases are TGTGCCAGCAGCCAAGTCGATCCAGGTCCAGGTTACTACAATGAGCAGTTCTTC. Residues: CASSQVDPGPGYYNEQFF.

This clonotype turned up a few times. V usage is TRBV7-2 and J usage is TRBJ2-7; 7 bases are shared with TRBD2. The CDR3 has 13 residues. Germline CDR1 is SGHTA and CDR2 is FQGNSA. The junction had 5 bases not matched to a gene; V was cut back by 4 bases and J by 5 bases. CDR3 sequence: CASSSRLAHEQYF. The CDR3 coding sequence is TGTGCCAGCAGCTCCCGACTAGCCCACGAGCAGTACTTC.

The V gene is TRBV4-2, the J gene TRBJ2-2, with D tentatively TRBD1 (5 bases). Germline CDR1 reads LGHNA; CDR2 reads YNFKEQ. The CDR3 covers 15 residues. V lost 3 bases and J lost 0, with 8 bases in between. CDR3 sequence (DNA): TGTGCCAGCAGCCATAAAGGGGCGAACACCGGGGAGCTGTTTTTT. This sequence encodes CASSHKGANTGELFF.

This clonotype was seen a few times. The chain uses TRBV24-1 and TRBJ2-3; D gene uncertain. This CDR3 contains 14 residues. Trimming took off 9 bases at V and 0 bases at J, with 12 bases between the two ends. The V gene's germline CDR1 is KGHDR and CDR2 SFDVKD. CDR3 DNA sequence: TGTGCCACCCCCCCCGCGATTAGCACAGATACGCAGTATTTT. Its protein product is CATPPAISTDTQYF.

The chain employs TRBV20-1 and TRBJ2-1; TRBD1 matches 10 bases. Germline V CDR1 and CDR2: DFQATT, SNEGSKA (reference sequence). The ends lost 7 bases at V and 3 bases at J; junction bases unmatched: 6. This CDR3 comprises 14 residues. The CDR3 DNA is TGCAGTGGGAGGGGACAGGGGAGCTACAATGAGCAGTTCTTC. Translating it yields CSGRGQGSYNEQFF.

This clonotype was detected many times. The chain joins TRBV10-3 to TRBJ2-7; perhaps TRBD2 as D (7 bases). The germline V gene has CDR1 ENHRY and CDR2 SYGVKD. This CDR3 has 14 amino acids. Trimming removed 6 bases at V and 1 base at J, with 13 bases between. CDR3 sequence (DNA): TGTGCCATCAGAAGTGGGGGGGCATCCTACGAGCAGTACTTC. Its protein product is CAIRSGGASYEQYF.

This sequence joins TRBV5-6 and TRBJ2-5; D is perhaps TRBD1 (6 bases). The V and J ends lost 0 bases and 5 bases respectively, with 14 bases between them. From germline, CDR1 is SGHDT and CDR2 YYEEEE. This CDR3 is 15 amino acids long. CDR3 DNA sequence: TGTGCCAGCAGCTTGGTCGGGACACTAGGTGAGACCCAGTACTTC. The encoded protein is CASSLVGTLGETQYF.